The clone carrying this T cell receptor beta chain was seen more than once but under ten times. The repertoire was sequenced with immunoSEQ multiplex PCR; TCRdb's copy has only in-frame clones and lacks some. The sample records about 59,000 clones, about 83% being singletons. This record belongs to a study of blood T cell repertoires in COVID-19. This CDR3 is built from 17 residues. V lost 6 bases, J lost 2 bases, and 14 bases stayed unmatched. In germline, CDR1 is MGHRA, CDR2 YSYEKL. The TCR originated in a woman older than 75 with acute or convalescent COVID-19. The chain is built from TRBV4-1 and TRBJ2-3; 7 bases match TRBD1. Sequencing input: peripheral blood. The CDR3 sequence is CASRQKDRESFTDTQYF. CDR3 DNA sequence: TGCGCCAGCAGGCAAAAAGACAGGGAGTCGTTCACAGATACGCAGTATTTT.